This T cell receptor (beta chain) emerged from a study of HIV-infected patients and healthy controls. Germline V gene sequence: CDR1 WSHSY, CDR2 SAAADI. V was clipped by 5 bases and J by 0 bases, with 10 bases between them. The CDR3 length is 15 residues. By share, this clonotype counts as medium-sized. TCRdb fed the 5' RACE reads into MiXCR, producing one record per CDR3 protein. The sample carries 18,000 or so distinct CDR3 sequences, less than 20% recorded once. Sequencing was performed on CD8+ T cells from blood. The chain links TRBV10-2 to TRBJ1-4; a possible D gene is TRBD1 (6 bases). The source of this sequence is a human donor in good health. The CDR3 reads CASSRQVPTNEKLFF. The CDR3 nucleotides are TGCGCCAGCAGTCGACAGGTCCCAACTAATGAAAAACTGTTTTTT.